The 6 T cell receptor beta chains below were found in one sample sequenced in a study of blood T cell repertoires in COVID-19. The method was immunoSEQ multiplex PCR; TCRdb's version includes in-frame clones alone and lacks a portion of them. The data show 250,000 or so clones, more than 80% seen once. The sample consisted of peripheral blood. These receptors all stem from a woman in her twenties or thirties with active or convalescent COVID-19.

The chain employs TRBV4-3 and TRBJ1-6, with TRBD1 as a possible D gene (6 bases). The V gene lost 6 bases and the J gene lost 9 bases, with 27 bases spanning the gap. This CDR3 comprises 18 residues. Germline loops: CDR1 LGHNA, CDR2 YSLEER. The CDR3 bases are TGCGCCAGCAGTTATGAGACACAGGGTCCTAGCAATAGTTCACCCCTCCACTTT. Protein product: CASSYETQGPSNSSPLHF.

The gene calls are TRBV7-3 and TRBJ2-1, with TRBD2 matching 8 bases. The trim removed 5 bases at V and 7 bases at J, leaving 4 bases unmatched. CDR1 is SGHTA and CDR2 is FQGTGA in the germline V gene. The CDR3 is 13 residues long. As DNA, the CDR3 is TGTGCCAGCAGCCGGACTAGCCGAAATGAGCAGTTCTTC. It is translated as CASSRTSRNEQFF.

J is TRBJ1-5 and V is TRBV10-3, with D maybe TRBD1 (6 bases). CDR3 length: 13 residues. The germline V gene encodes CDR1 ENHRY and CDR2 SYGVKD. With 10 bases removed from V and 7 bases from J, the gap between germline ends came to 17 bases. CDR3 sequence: CATEGAGGQPQHF. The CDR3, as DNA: TGTGCCACCGAAGGGGCGGGGGGCCAGCCCCAGCATTTT.

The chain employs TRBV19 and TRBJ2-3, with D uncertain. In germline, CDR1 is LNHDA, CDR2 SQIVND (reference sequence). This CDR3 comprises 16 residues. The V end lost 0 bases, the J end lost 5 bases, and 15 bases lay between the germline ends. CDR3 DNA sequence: TGTGCCAGTAGTATAGATGGCCAGGCCTGGCGAGATACGCAGTATTTT. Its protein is CASSIDGQAWRDTQYF.

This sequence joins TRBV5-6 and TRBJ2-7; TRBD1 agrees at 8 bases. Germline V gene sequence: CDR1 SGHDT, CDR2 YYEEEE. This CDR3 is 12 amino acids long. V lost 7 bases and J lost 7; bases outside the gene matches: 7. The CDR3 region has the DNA TGTGCCAGCGCCCAGGGGGCGAGGGAGCAGTACTTC. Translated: CASAQGAREQYF.

Here the CDR3 reads CASSLRIGSYEQYF. CDR3 nucleotides: TGTGCCAGCAGTTTACGCATCGGTTCCTACGAGCAGTACTTC. The rearrangement uses TRBV27 and TRBJ2-7; D is unresolved. CDR1 MNHEY and CDR2 SMNVEV come from the germline V gene (reference sequence). V was shortened by 2 bases and J by 1 base, with 9 bases between the two germline ends. This CDR3 region has 14 residues.